This T cell receptor (beta chain) was recorded in a study of neoadjuvant anti-PD-1 for oral cavity cancer. Only in-frame clones appear in the TCRdb table, and some are missing; sequencing was by immunoSEQ multiplex PCR. The data contain approximately 8,400 clones, 70% of them singletons. Noted time point: after neoadjuvant nivolumab, at surgical resection. Patients had HPV-negative, locally advanced oral cavity squamous cell carcinoma. This clone has a single count. Germline CDR1 and CDR2: SEHNR and FQNEAQ (reference sequence). This CDR3 contains 14 residues. Trimming pared 6 bases from V and 7 bases from J, leaving 15 bases between.

This receptor was obtained from a person aged 35 to 85 with oral cavity squamous cell carcinoma. The chain carries TRBV7-9 and TRBJ1-4; no firm D call. The material was PBMCs, obtained after nivolumab (anti-PD-1) treatment. CDR3 region: CASSPALVGEKLFF. CDR3 DNA sequence: TGTGCCAGCAGTCCAGCGCTGGTCGGTGAAAAACTGTTTTTT.